What follows is one TCR beta chain and its context. What it binds is not known. The data stem from a study of monozygotic twins with inflammatory bowel disease. General observations from the study: Twins with IBD were found to have lower TCRbeta diversity (inverse Simpson) than healthy co-twins. Relative clonotype sharing with others was diminished in IBD patients versus healthy twins, particularly with disease activity.

This CDR3 spans 13 amino acids. TCRdb reprocessed the 5' RACE reads and reports one entry per CDR3 protein, with no DNA. Recorded here are 350,000 to 400,000 distinct CDR3 sequences; the top ten clones represent just over 2.5%. Total RNA isolation used whole blood (no T cell sorting was performed). The rearrangement links TRBV12-3 or TRBV12-4 to TRBJ2-7. This receptor was taken from a human donor with ulcerative colitis or Crohn's disease, or a healthy co-twin of an affected twin (not recorded which). Material for sequencing was blood. The CDR3 loop reads CASSWTEAYEQYF.